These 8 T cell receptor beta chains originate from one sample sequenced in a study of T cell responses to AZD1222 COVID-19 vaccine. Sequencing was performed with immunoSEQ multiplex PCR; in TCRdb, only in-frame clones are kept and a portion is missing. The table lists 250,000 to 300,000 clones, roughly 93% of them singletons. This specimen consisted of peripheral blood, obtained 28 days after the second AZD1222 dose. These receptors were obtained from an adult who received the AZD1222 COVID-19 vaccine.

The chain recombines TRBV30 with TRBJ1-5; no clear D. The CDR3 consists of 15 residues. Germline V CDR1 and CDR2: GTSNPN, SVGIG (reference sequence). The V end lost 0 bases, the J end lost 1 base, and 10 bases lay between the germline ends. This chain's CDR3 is CAWSVVGKSNQPQHF. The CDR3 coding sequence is TGTGCCTGGAGTGTTGTGGGGAAGAGCAATCAGCCCCAGCATTTT.

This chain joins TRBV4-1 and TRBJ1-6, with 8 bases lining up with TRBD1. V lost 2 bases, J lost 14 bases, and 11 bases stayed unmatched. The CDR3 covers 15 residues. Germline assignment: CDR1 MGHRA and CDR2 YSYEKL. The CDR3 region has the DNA TGCGCCAGCAGCCAAACTAACAGGGGGAGGGAATCCCTCCACTTT. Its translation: CASSQTNRGRESLHF.

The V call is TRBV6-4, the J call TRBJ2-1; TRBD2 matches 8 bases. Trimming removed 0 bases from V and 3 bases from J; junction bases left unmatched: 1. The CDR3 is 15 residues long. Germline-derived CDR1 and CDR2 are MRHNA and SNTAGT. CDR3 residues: CASSDSAGDYNEQFF. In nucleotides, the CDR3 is TGTGCCAGCAGTGACTCAGCGGGAGACTACAATGAGCAGTTCTTC.

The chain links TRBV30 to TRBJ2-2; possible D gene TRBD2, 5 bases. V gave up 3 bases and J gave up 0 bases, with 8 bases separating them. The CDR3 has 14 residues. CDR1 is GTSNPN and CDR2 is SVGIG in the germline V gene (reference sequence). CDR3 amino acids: CAWSGLTNTGELFF. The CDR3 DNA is TGTGCCTGGAGCGGACTGACGAACACCGGGGAGCTGTTTTTT.

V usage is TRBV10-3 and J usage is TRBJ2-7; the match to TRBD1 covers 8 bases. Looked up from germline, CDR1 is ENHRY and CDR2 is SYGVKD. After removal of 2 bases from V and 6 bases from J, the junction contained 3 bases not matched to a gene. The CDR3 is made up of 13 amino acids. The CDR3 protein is CAISEATGGEQYF. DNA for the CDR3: TGTGCCATCAGTGAGGCAACAGGGGGCGAGCAGTACTTC.

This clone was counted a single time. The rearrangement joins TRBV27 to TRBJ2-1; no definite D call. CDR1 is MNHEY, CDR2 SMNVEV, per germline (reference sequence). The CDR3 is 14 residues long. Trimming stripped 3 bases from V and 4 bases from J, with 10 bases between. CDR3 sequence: CASSFTGFYNEQFF. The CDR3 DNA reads TGTGCCAGCAGTTTTACTGGGTTTTACAATGAGCAGTTCTTC.

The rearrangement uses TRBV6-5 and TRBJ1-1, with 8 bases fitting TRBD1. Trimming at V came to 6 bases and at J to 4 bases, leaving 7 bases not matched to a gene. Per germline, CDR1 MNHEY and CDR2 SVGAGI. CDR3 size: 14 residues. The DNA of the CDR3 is TGTGCCAGCAGCCGACAGGGGAGGATCACTGAAGCTTTCTTT. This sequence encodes CASSRQGRITEAFF.

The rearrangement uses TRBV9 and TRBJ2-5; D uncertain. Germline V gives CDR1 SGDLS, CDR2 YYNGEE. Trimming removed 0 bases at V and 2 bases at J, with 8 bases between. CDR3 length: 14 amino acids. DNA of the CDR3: TGTGCCAGCAGCGTAGGTGGGTTGCAAGAGACCCAGTACTTC. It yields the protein CASSVGGLQETQYF.